These 16 T cell receptor beta chains share one sample of origin, sequenced in a study of cytomegalovirus exposure and HLA in healthy donors. 60 Vbeta and 13 Jbeta primers were used in PCR. Profiling relied on immunoSEQ multiplex PCR, and the TCRdb table lists in-frame clones only, not all of them. The sample gives more than 150,000 clones, 84% of which show up once; approximately 0.26% is in the top ten. Input material: PBMCs. The receptors were gathered from a boy aged 10-17 years in good health and CMV-seronegative.

The chain carries TRBV7-3 and TRBJ1-6, with D tentatively TRBD1 (6 bases). CDR1 and CDR2 (germline): SGHTA, FQGTGA. CDR3 size: 13 residues. V lost 2 bases and J 10 bases, leaving 9 bases between the germline ends. DNA for the CDR3: TGTGCCAGCAGCTTAGGCCAGGGGTCACCCCTCCACTTT. Translated: CASSLGQGSPLHF.

V and J are TRBV7-9 and TRBJ1-2, with 10 positions matching TRBD1. The CDR3 is 15 amino acids. The V gene end was trimmed by 5 bases and the J gene end by 3 bases; junction bases not matched to a gene: 6. The germline CDR1 and CDR2 sequences are SEHNR and FQNEAQ (reference sequence). The CDR3 coding sequence is TGTGCCAGCAGCCCATGGACAGGGGGGGACTATGGCTACACCTTC. This translates into CASSPWTGGDYGYTF.

The chain links TRBV28 to TRBJ1-2; TRBD1 is a possible D gene (5 bases). This CDR3 has 18 amino acids. Germline lookup yields CDR1 MDHEN and CDR2 SYDVKM. V lost 2 bases and J 2 bases, leaving 21 bases between the germline ends. For the CDR3, the DNA is TGTGCCAGCAGTTTAGATCGGACACCAGGACGATCGAACTATGGCTACACCTTC. It is translated as CASSLDRTPGRSNYGYTF.

J is TRBJ2-1 and V is TRBV7-2; TRBD2 might be the D (7 bases). CDR3 length equals 15 residues. CDR1 is SGHTA, CDR2 FQGNSA, per germline. V was cut by 6 bases and J by 0 bases, with 12 bases left in between. CDR3 in DNA: TGTGCCAGCAGTTTCGCGGGGGCCTCCTACAATGAGCAGTTCTTC. The encoded protein is CASSFAGASYNEQFF.

This clone was detected only a few times. The V gene is TRBV20-1, the J gene TRBJ1-1, with D perhaps TRBD1 (5 bases). This CDR3 region has 11 residues. Germline CDR1 is DFQATT and CDR2 is SNEGSKA (reference sequence). The V end was cut by 2 bases, the J end by 10 bases, with 11 bases between. The CDR3, as DNA: TGCAGTGCTAGACCCGGACAAGGAGCTTTCTTT. Protein: CSARPGQGAFF.

This clone has just a few counts. The rearrangement uses TRBV7-3 and TRBJ2-3; TRBD2 agrees at 8 bases. Germline CDR1 SGHTA, CDR2 FQGTGA. The V and J ends lost 6 bases and 3 bases, in that order; junction bases with no gene match: 8. This CDR3 is built from 15 residues. The CDR3 region is CASRPGGGMTDTQYF. The CDR3 DNA reads as TGTGCCAGCAGACCCGGGGGGGGCATGACAGATACGCAGTATTTT.

J is TRBJ1-1 and V is TRBV7-2; D is ambiguous. Trimming shortened V by 5 bases and J by 4 bases, and 14 bases separated the two germline ends. The CDR3 runs to 14 residues. Germline values: CDR1 SGHTA, CDR2 FQGNSA. The chain's CDR3 is CASSRTSRATEAFF. CDR3 bases: TGTGCCAGCAGCCGAACGAGTAGAGCCACTGAAGCTTTCTTT. The variable domain in full, completed from reference TRBV7-2 and TRBJ1-1, reads GAGVSQSPSNKVTEKGKDVELRCDPISGHTALYWYRQSLGQGLEFLIYFQGNSAPDKSGLPSDRFSAERTGGSVSTLTIQRTQQEDSAVYLCASSRTSRATEAFFGQGTRLTVV.

The rearrangement links TRBV5-4 to TRBJ1-1; perhaps TRBD1 as D (5 bases). The germline V and J ends were trimmed by 0 bases and 0 bases, with 6 bases remaining between them. Germline assignment: CDR1 SGHNT and CDR2 YYREEE (reference sequence). This CDR3 region has 14 residues. CDR3 region: CASSLDRLNTEAFF. CDR3 in DNA: TGTGCCAGCAGCTTGGACAGGCTGAACACTGAAGCTTTCTTT.

This chain uses TRBV27 with TRBJ2-1; 7 bases map to TRBD1. The V and J ends lost 0 bases and 6 bases, in that order; junction bases with no gene match: 2. The germline V gene has CDR1 MNHEY and CDR2 SMNVEV (reference sequence). The CDR3 length is 14 residues. The CDR3 sequence: CASSLSTGSNEQFF. DNA for the CDR3: TGTGCCAGCAGTTTATCGACAGGGTCCAATGAGCAGTTCTTC.

The chain has TRBV18 and TRBJ1-1; 7 nucleotides align to TRBD1. Per germline, CDR1 KGHSH and CDR2 LQKENI. The CDR3 loop spans 13 amino acids. V gave up 2 bases and J gave up 6 bases; unmatched junction bases: 3. CDR3 sequence (DNA): TGTGCCAGCTCACCAACAGGGGTCGCTGAAGCTTTCTTT. It translates to CASSPTGVAEAFF. The complete variable domain, with remaining parts taken from reference TRBV18 and TRBJ1-1, reads NAGVMQNPRHLVRRRGQEARLRCSPMKGHSHVYWYRQLPEEGLKFMVYLQKENIIDESGMPKERFSAEFPKEGPSILRIQQVVRGDSAAYFCASSPTGVAEAFFGQGTRLTVV.

The CDR3 region is CASSQGLGQSYNEQFF. The CDR3 DNA is TGCGCCAGCAGCCAAGGTCTCGGACAGAGCTACAATGAGCAGTTCTTC. The chain carries TRBV4-1 and TRBJ2-1, with D possibly matching TRBD1 (6 bases). The CDR3 has 16 amino acids. Germline lookup yields CDR1 MGHRA and CDR2 YSYEKL. Trimming pared 1 base from V and 3 bases from J, leaving 13 bases between.

The chain has TRBV19 and TRBJ1-1; possible D gene TRBD1, 5 bases. Trimming cost V 6 bases and J 1 base, with 15 bases left between them. CDR3 size: 15 residues. Germline V gene lookup returns CDR1 LNHDA and CDR2 SQIVND (reference sequence). DNA of the CDR3: TGTGCCAGTAGGGAGGGGTTTAAGGCGAACACTGAAGCTTTCTTT. Translating gives CASREGFKANTEAFF.

The J gene is TRBJ1-1, the V gene TRBV4-3; D gene unclear. V was clipped by 0 bases and J by 3 bases, with 8 bases between them. Germline CDR1 LGHNA, CDR2 YSLEER. This CDR3 contains 14 residues. The CDR3 region is CASSQDSGYTEAFF. CDR3 DNA sequence: TGCGCCAGCAGCCAAGATAGCGGTTACACTGAAGCTTTCTTT.

The chain recombines TRBV9 with TRBJ1-3; perhaps TRBD1 as D (5 bases). V lost 0 bases and J lost 5, with 15 bases in between. The CDR3 extends over 16 amino acids. Germline V gene data show CDR1 as SGDLS and CDR2 as YYNGEE. CDR3 loop: CASSVEGGRGRNTIYF. The CDR3 bases are TGTGCCAGCAGCGTAGAGGGTGGTAGGGGCCGAAACACCATATATTTT.

The rearrangement joins TRBV29-1 to TRBJ2-3, with D unresolved. This CDR3 is 13 amino acids long. The V end was cut by 3 bases, the J end by 2 bases, with 9 bases between. CDR1 is SQVTM, CDR2 ANQGSEA, per germline. CDR3: CSVEVQLTDTQYF. The CDR3 nucleotides read TGCAGCGTTGAGGTACAGCTCACAGATACGCAGTATTTT.

This chain joins TRBV30 and TRBJ1-3, with 7 bases matching TRBD1. The CDR3 spans 15 residues. The germline V gene encodes CDR1 GTSNPN and CDR2 SVGIG (reference sequence). Germline trimming cut 2 bases from V and 4 bases from J; bases unmatched to any gene: 8. The CDR3 reads CAWSTRTGVGNTIYF. The CDR3 nucleotides read TGTGCCTGGAGTACCCGCACAGGGGTCGGAAACACCATATATTTT.